This T cell receptor beta chain was sequenced in a study of graft-versus-host responses after intestinal transplantation. Background on the study: Anti-thymocyte globulin induction, then tacrolimus and steroids for around 3 years, went to all recipients. General study points: HvG clone declines early post-transplant were associated with peak circulating GvH levels. When patients had graft-donor T cell macrochimerism, their allografts held high graft-versus-host to host-versus-graft clonal ratios. Some GvH clones were seen earlier in gut or blood, suggesting intestinal origin.

With respect to this clone: The antigen is undetermined.

Produced via immunoSEQ multiplex PCR; TCRdb's table is partial and in-frame only. This repertoire shows approximately 86,000 clones, under 95% found once; its top ten account for roughly 0.44%. The receptor was isolated from a human donor who was the organ donor for an intestinal transplant. The starting material was unstimulated CD8+ T cells sorted from spleen or lymph node cells, obtained before transplant.

The DNA of the CDR3 is TGTGCCAGCAGCGTAGGTTCAGGAACCGGGGAGCTGTTTTTT. It specifies CASSVGSGTGELFF. This chain links TRBV9 with TRBJ2-2; D not certain. CDR3 length: 14 residues. The V end lost 0 bases, the J end lost 5 bases, and 8 bases lay between the germline ends. Germline V gene sequence: CDR1 SGDLS, CDR2 YYNGEE. The full variable domain, its missing parts supplied by reference TRBV9 and TRBJ2-2, is DSGVTQTPKHLITATGQRVTLRCSPRSGDLSVYWYQQSLDQGLQFLIQYYNGEERAKGNILERFSAQQFPDLHSELNLSSLELGDSALYFCASSVGSGTGELFFGEGSRLTVL.